This T cell receptor beta chain was captured by sequencing in a study of blood T cell repertoires in COVID-19. In the study overall: The samples span acute and convalescent COVID-19 from the United States, Italy and Spain. Sources were T cells, B-cell-depleted T cells, or PBMCs; the material itself was cDNA or gDNA.

V shed 5 bases and J shed 9 bases, with 14 bases lying between them. The CDR3 has 13 amino acids. Per germline, CDR1 SGHNT and CDR2 YENEEA. Original analysis: From reference gene primer amplification, estimates of nucleated cell counts were derived. Clones were read by immunoSEQ multiplex PCR, and TCRdb kept only the in-frame ones, dropping some. V and J calls and clone size are copied from that table; D and trimming were computed from the DNA. The data show some 140,000 clones, around 86% seen once. This clone was seen a single time. Material: peripheral blood. The genes are TRBV11-3 and TRBJ1-5; D remains unclear. The origin of this receptor is a woman aged 45-59 years who had recovered from COVID-19. CDR3: CASSRPRPGPQHF. The CDR3 region has the DNA TGTGCCAGCAGCCGACCGAGGCCCGGGCCCCAGCATTTT.